What follows are 24 T cell receptor beta chains derived from one specimen sequenced in a study of blood T cells in healthy people across ages (dated by TCRdb to about 2015). Libraries came from 5' RACE. Instrument on record: Illumina HiSeq 2500. A second PCR of roughly 7 to 12 cycles was performed with a sample-barcoded 5' primer and a J-beta primer mix. In TCRdb, the public reads were trimmed at Q25 with fastp and aligned with MiXCR, with productive beta chains retained. Under each unique CDR3 protein, matching rows form one entry showing the most common genes and DNA. The sample data list around 1.5 million distinct CDR3 sequences, and approximately 32% of these were observed just once. The top ten constitute around 10% of the sample. Sequenced: blood. Source of these receptors: a woman aged 30 to 39 in good health.

The chain carries TRBV7-9 and TRBJ1-2; D uncertain. The CDR3 is 13 amino acids. The V end lost 6 bases, the J end lost 4 bases, and 12 bases lay between the germline ends. Looked up from germline, CDR1 is SEHNR and CDR2 is FQNEAQ (reference sequence). DNA for the CDR3: TGTGCCAGCAGAGAATCTAATGGCTATGGCTACACCTTC. Its translation: CASRESNGYGYTF. The full variable domain, with the rest looked up from reference TRBV7-9 and TRBJ1-2, is DTGVSQNPRHKITKRGQNVTFRCDPISEHNRLYWYRQTLGQGPEFLTYFQNEAQLEKSRLLSDRFSAERPKGSFSTLEIQRTEQGDSAMYLCASRESNGYGYTFGSGTRLTVV.

This clonotype has a count of ten or more. This chain links TRBV29-1 with TRBJ2-3; TRBD2 agrees at 7 bases. With 5 bases clipped from V and 1 base from J, the junction kept 12 bases outside the gene matches. Per the germline V gene, CDR1 is SQVTM and CDR2 is ANQGSEA. This CDR3 is 16 amino acids long. This CDR3 reads CSVSRNGGGGTDTQYF. CDR3 nucleotides: TGCAGCGTTTCCAGGAATGGGGGAGGGGGCACAGATACGCAGTATTTT.

This chain links TRBV7-6 with TRBJ1-4; no definite D call. This CDR3 comprises 14 residues. CDR1 is SGHVS and CDR2 is FNYEAQ in the germline V gene. V shed 5 bases and J shed 8 bases, with 15 bases lying between them. Here the CDR3 reads CASSPGPTQEKLFF. Here the CDR3 DNA reads TGTGCCAGCAGCCCCGGGCCCACGCAGGAAAAACTGTTTTTT.

This clonotype was counted a few times. The gene calls are TRBV20-1 and TRBJ1-4; 7 nucleotides match TRBD1. The germline gives CDR1 DFQATT, CDR2 SNEGSKA (reference sequence). The CDR3 covers 13 residues. V trimming: 0 bases; J trimming: 8 bases; junction bases outside the gene matches: 3. The CDR3 sequence is CSARDRGQEKLFF. CDR3 in DNA: TGCAGTGCTAGAGATAGGGGGCAAGAAAAACTGTTTTTT.

The chain couples TRBV11-2 to TRBJ2-7; TRBD2 matches at 9 bases. CDR3 length: 14 residues. The J segment lost 3 bases and the V segment lost 6 bases, leaving 6 bases of the junction unmatched. Germline CDR1 SGHAT, CDR2 FQNNGV. The CDR3, as DNA: TGTGCCAGCAGACAAATGACTAGCGGCTACGAGCAGTACTTC. It encodes CASRQMTSGYEQYF.

V and J are TRBV27 and TRBJ2-3; 7 bases line up with TRBD2. The V gene end was trimmed by 0 bases and the J gene end by 0 bases; junction bases not matched to a gene: 12. The germline V gene encodes CDR1 MNHEY and CDR2 SMNVEV (reference sequence). The CDR3 sequence is 19 residues long. The CDR3 region has the DNA TGTGCCAGCAGTTTATCGGTTCTAGCGGTCCAATCTAGCACAGATACGCAGTATTTT. This translates into CASSLSVLAVQSSTDTQYF.

The chain combines TRBV20-1 with TRBJ2-3; D might be TRBD1 or TRBD2, each matching 5 bases. This CDR3 is built from 14 residues. CDR1 DFQATT and CDR2 SNEGSKA come from the germline V gene (reference sequence). Trimming stripped 5 bases from V and 0 bases from J, with 12 bases between. The CDR3 bases are TGCAGTGCTTGTGAGGGACCTAGCACAGATACGCAGTATTTT. Its translation: CSACEGPSTDTQYF.

This clonotype was observed many times. This chain links TRBV20-1 with TRBJ2-1; D possibly corresponds to TRBD2 (7 bases). Germline V CDR1 and CDR2: DFQATT, SNEGSKA (reference sequence). V was trimmed by 6 bases and J by 0 bases, leaving 24 bases between them. The CDR3 covers 18 residues. The CDR3 sequence is CSALKRGGLGGSYNEQFF. The CDR3 coding sequence is TGCAGTGCCCTCAAAAGGGGGGGGCTGGGTGGCTCCTACAATGAGCAGTTCTTC.

This chain uses TRBV6-6 with TRBJ2-1; 15 bases line up with TRBD2. The CDR3 covers 15 residues. Germline V CDR1 and CDR2: MNHNY, SVGAGI (reference sequence). After removal of 6 bases from V and 7 bases from J, the junction contained 4 bases not matched to a gene. CDR3 sequence (DNA): TGTGCCAGCAGACTGGGGACTAGCGGGGGGAATGAGCAGTTCTTC. Its translation: CASRLGTSGGNEQFF.

The chain couples TRBV13 to TRBJ2-1; D not certain. V was clipped by 5 bases and J by 10 bases, with 12 bases between them. CDR3 length: 12 amino acids. Germline V gene lookup returns CDR1 PRHDT and CDR2 FYEKMQ (reference sequence). The CDR3 spells CASSPWAREQFF. The CDR3 nucleotides read TGTGCCAGCAGCCCTTGGGCACGGGAGCAGTTCTTC.

This clonotype was counted many times. The chain combines TRBV12-3 or TRBV12-4 with TRBJ2-5, with TRBD1 as a possible D gene (5 bases). The CDR3 loop spans 14 amino acids. Deletions cut 7 bases from V and 5 bases from J, with 17 bases between. CDR3 sequence (DNA): TGTGCCAGCACCCTGAGTGGGGCACTGGAGACCCAGTACTTC. As protein: CASTLSGALETQYF.

This clonotype was counted only a few times. CDR3 amino acids: CASSQEQGSSYEQYF. CDR3 sequence (DNA): TGTGCCAGCAGCCAAGAACAGGGGAGCTCCTACGAGCAGTACTTC. The V call is TRBV14, the J call TRBJ2-7; TRBD1 aligns across 7 bases. Trimming at V came to 0 bases and at J to 0 bases, leaving 2 bases not matched to a gene. This CDR3 has 15 residues. Looked up from germline, CDR1 is SGHDN and CDR2 is FVKESK.

The sample holds a few counts of this clonotype. The genes are TRBV6-2 or TRBV6-3 and TRBJ2-3; 11 bases fit TRBD2. V was pared by 4 bases and J by 1 base, with 13 bases of the junction left unmatched. This CDR3 has 19 amino acids. The germline gives CDR1 MNHEY, CDR2 SVGEGT. The CDR3 loop is CASSLASGGYVGGTDTQYF. CDR3 in DNA: TGTGCCAGCAGTTTGGCTAGCGGGGGGTATGTTGGTGGCACAGATACGCAGTATTTT.

The rearrangement links TRBV28 to TRBJ2-3; TRBD2 aligns across 7 bases. Germline CDR1 MDHEN, CDR2 SYDVKM. CDR3 length: 14 amino acids. The ends lost 5 bases at V and 1 base at J; junction bases unmatched: 3. For the CDR3, the DNA is TGTGCCAGCAGTGCGGGAGCTCGCACAGATACGCAGTATTTT. Amino acid sequence: CASSAGARTDTQYF.

The rearrangement joins TRBV12-5 to TRBJ2-1; perhaps D is TRBD1 or TRBD2 (5 bases each). The length of the CDR3 is 15 residues. CDR1 is LGHNT, CDR2 FRNRAP, per germline. V was shortened by 6 bases and J by 4 bases, with 16 bases between the two germline ends. The CDR3 DNA is TGTGCTAGTGGCCCAGGGCGGGTACCTTACAATGAGCAGTTCTTC. Protein sequence: CASGPGRVPYNEQFF.

This clonotype was detected a few times. CDR3 amino acids: CASSQESRTGLGYTF. The CDR3 DNA sequence: TGTGCCAGCAGCCAAGAGTCCCGGACAGGTCTTGGCTACACCTTC. This sequence joins TRBV3-1 and TRBJ1-2, with 7 bases aligning to TRBD1. CDR1 is LGHDT, CDR2 YNNKEL, per germline (reference sequence). The CDR3 is 15 residues long. V lost 0 bases, J lost 7 bases, and 8 bases stayed unmatched.

This clonotype was observed a few times. V gene TRBV20-1 combines with J gene TRBJ1-1; D gene ambiguous. The germline V gene encodes CDR1 DFQATT and CDR2 SNEGSKA (reference sequence). The V gene lost 2 bases and the J gene lost 1 base, with 11 bases spanning the gap. The CDR3 length is 14 residues. The CDR3: CSARLGSGNTEAFF. CDR3 in DNA: TGCAGTGCTAGATTGGGGTCCGGGAACACTGAAGCTTTCTTT.

This clonotype was picked up a small number of times. The rearrangement links TRBV11-1 to TRBJ2-3, with unresolved D. The CDR3 is made up of 15 amino acids. Germline CDR1 and CDR2: SGHAT and FQDESV (reference sequence). V gave up 2 bases and J gave up 2 bases, with 11 bases separating them. The DNA for the CDR3 is TGTGCCAGCAGCTTATCGGCTCTTGTCACAGATACGCAGTATTTT. This codes for CASSLSALVTDTQYF.

This chain joins TRBV11-2 and TRBJ2-6, with TRBD1 matching over 11 bases. In germline, CDR1 is SGHAT, CDR2 FQNNGV. This CDR3 region has 17 residues. V was pared by 5 bases and J by 4 bases, with 7 bases of the junction left unmatched. DNA for the CDR3: TGTGCCAGCAGCCCAGGGGACAGGGGGATCGGGGCCAACGTCCTGACTTTC. It codes for CASSPGDRGIGANVLTF.

The chain joins TRBV20-1 to TRBJ1-2; D uncertain. Germline CDR1 is DFQATT and CDR2 is SNEGSKA (reference sequence). The CDR3 is made up of 15 amino acids. Trimming pared 0 bases from V and 0 bases from J, leaving 11 bases between. The CDR3 loop reads CSARDQTPSNYGYTF. CDR3 bases: TGCAGTGCTAGAGACCAGACACCTTCTAACTATGGCTACACCTTC.

The J gene is TRBJ1-2, the V gene TRBV6-1, with 11 bases lining up with TRBD1. J was trimmed by 6 bases and V by 2 bases; bases with no gene match: 5. CDR3 length equals 15 residues. Per germline, CDR1 MNHNS and CDR2 SASEGT. The CDR3 loop reads CASSERGQGANGYTF. CDR3 nucleotide sequence: TGTGCCAGCAGTGAACGAGGACAGGGGGCGAATGGCTACACCTTC.

This chain links TRBV18 with TRBJ2-1, with D perhaps TRBD1 (6 bases). This CDR3 is 15 amino acids long. Germline V gives CDR1 KGHSH, CDR2 LQKENI. Trimming pared 6 bases from V and 5 bases from J, leaving 17 bases between. CDR3 sequence (DNA): TGTGCCAGCTCCCTTGGCCGGACAGACCACAATGAGCAGTTCTTC. As protein: CASSLGRTDHNEQFF.

The CDR3 DNA follows: TGTGCCAGCAGTTTTCACGCGCGCGGGGGTACAGATACGCAGTATTTT. This encodes CASSFHARGGTDTQYF. This chain links TRBV12-3 or TRBV12-4 with TRBJ2-3, with TRBD2 matching over 7 bases. The V gene end was trimmed by 3 bases and the J gene end by 3 bases; junction bases not matched to a gene: 9. The CDR3 has 16 amino acids.

About this clonotype itself: An end of the junction differs from the germline gene, which may be a read error. The chain carries TRBV6-1 and TRBJ2-3; 11 bases agree with TRBD2. CDR1 is MNHNS and CDR2 is SASEGT in the germline V gene. There are 17 residues in the CDR3. The CDR3 DNA is TGTGCCAGCAGTGAAGAGTTGTTAGCGGGAGGGGCAGATACGCGGTATTTT. Its translation: CASSEELLAGGADTRYF.